The 23 T cell receptor beta chains reported below all come from one sample, sequenced in a study of spatial heterogeneity in lung cancer. A single record per CDR3 protein comes from TCRdb applying MiXCR to the 5' RACE reads. This table holds 50,000 or so distinct CDR3 sequences, about 12% found once. This sample's time point: sample taken at primary tumor resection. From tumor, nontumor lung or frozen PBMC, whole RNA was taken unsorted for sequencing. Sequenced material: PBMCs, taken at surgery. The receptors shown here come from a female donor with early-stage non-small cell lung cancer.

This clonotype showed up just a few times. The rearrangement joins TRBV19 to TRBJ2-7; D unclear. V lost 6 bases and J 2 bases, leaving 14 bases between the germline ends. Germline loops: CDR1 LNHDA, CDR2 SQIVND (reference sequence). The CDR3 extends over 14 amino acids. CDR3 region: CASRPALDTYEQYF. The DNA of the CDR3 is TGTGCCAGTAGACCCGCCTTGGATACCTACGAGCAGTACTTC.

This clonotype was counted many times. The gene calls are TRBV7-9 and TRBJ2-7; perhaps TRBD1 as D (6 bases). CDR1 and CDR2 from the germline V gene are SEHNR and FQNEAQ (reference sequence). There are 12 residues in the CDR3. V lost 5 bases, J lost 3 bases, and 8 bases lay in between. Here the CDR3 reads CASSTGSYEQYF. Here the CDR3 DNA reads TGTGCCAGCAGCACAGGGAGCTACGAGCAGTACTTC. The full variable domain, completed using reference TRBV7-9 and TRBJ2-7, is DTGVSQNPRHKITKRGQNVTFRCDPISEHNRLYWYRQTLGQGPEFLTYFQNEAQLEKSRLLSDRFSAERPKGSFSTLEIQRTEQGDSAMYLCASSTGSYEQYFGPGTRLTVT.

The genes are TRBV18 and TRBJ1-1; 8 positions match TRBD1. Germline CDR1 reads KGHSH; CDR2 reads LQKENI. There are 16 residues in the CDR3. The V and J ends lost 1 base and 1 base, in that order; junction bases with no gene match: 5. CDR3 protein: CASSPQRGQANTEAFF. The CDR3 DNA reads as TGTGCCAGCTCACCACAAAGGGGACAGGCGAACACTGAAGCTTTCTTT.

There are a few counts of this clonotype. This chain uses TRBV7-6 with TRBJ2-3; 13 bases align to TRBD2. CDR1 is SGHVS and CDR2 is FNYEAQ in the germline V gene. The CDR3 extends over 17 amino acids. The V gene end was trimmed by 5 bases and the J gene end by 0 bases; junction bases not matched to a gene: 5. CDR3 in amino acids: CASSGGLAGASTDTQYF. In nucleotides, the CDR3 is TGTGCCAGCAGCGGAGGACTAGCGGGGGCAAGCACAGATACGCAGTATTTT.

The DNA for the CDR3 is TGTGCCAGCAGCCTGGCACACGGCTACGAGCAGTACTTC. The encoded protein is CASSLAHGYEQYF. The chain carries TRBV3-1 and TRBJ2-7; D gene unclear. Germline-derived CDR1 and CDR2 are LGHDT and YNNKEL (reference sequence). V lost 4 bases and J lost 3, with 10 bases in between. CDR3 length: 13 amino acids.

The chain joins TRBV18 to TRBJ1-2, with D tentatively TRBD1 (5 bases). Germline V gene sequence: CDR1 KGHSH, CDR2 LQKENI. The CDR3 is 15 residues long. V lost 2 bases and J lost 4, with 14 bases in between. CDR3 in amino acids: CASSPDMGQSYGYTF. DNA for the CDR3: TGTGCCAGCTCACCAGACATGGGGCAGTCCTATGGCTACACCTTC.

This chain uses TRBV13 with TRBJ2-7, with no clear D. V was clipped by 3 bases and J by 3 bases, with 12 bases between them. The CDR3 loop spans 14 amino acids. Per germline, CDR1 PRHDT and CDR2 FYEKMQ (reference sequence). The CDR3 nucleotides are TGTGCCAGCAGCTTGGCAGGTTCCCTCTACGAGCAGTACTTC. It codes for CASSLAGSLYEQYF.

This clonotype was seen a few times. The CDR3 loop is CASSYSSPDSGNTIYF. CDR3 nucleotide sequence: TGTGCCAGCAGTTACTCGAGCCCTGATTCGGGAAACACCATATATTTT. The chain is built from TRBV6-6 and TRBJ1-3; D is unresolved. The V gene lost 0 bases and the J gene lost 4 bases, with 13 bases spanning the gap. CDR3 length equals 16 residues. The V gene's germline CDR1 is MNHNY and CDR2 SVGAGI (reference sequence).

This clonotype was seen ten or more times. The chain is built from TRBV20-1 and TRBJ1-4; D possibly corresponds to TRBD1 (5 bases). The germline V gene encodes CDR1 DFQATT and CDR2 SNEGSKA (reference sequence). Trimming removed 0 bases at V and 1 base at J, with 9 bases between. This CDR3 region has 15 residues. CDR3 loop: CSARDRGVTNEKLFF. In DNA, the CDR3 is TGCAGTGCTAGAGATCGGGGGGTAACTAATGAAAAACTGTTTTTT.

The chain has TRBV7-8 and TRBJ2-1; the D is unclear. CDR1 is SGHVS, CDR2 FQNEAQ, per germline. The CDR3 runs to 14 residues. V dropped 1 base and J dropped 3 bases, with 7 bases sitting between them. CDR3 amino acids: CASSLERFYNEQFF. DNA for the CDR3: TGTGCCAGCAGCTTAGAGAGGTTCTACAATGAGCAGTTCTTC.

The rearrangement links TRBV18 to TRBJ1-6, with TRBD1 identical over 8 bases. The germline V gene has CDR1 KGHSH and CDR2 LQKENI. The CDR3 has 16 residues. After removal of 3 bases from V and 5 bases from J, the junction contained 6 bases not matched to a gene. DNA for the CDR3: TGTGCCAGCTCACCTTGGACAGGGCAAGATAATTCACCCCTCCACTTT. Its translation is CASSPWTGQDNSPLHF.

CDR3 sequence (DNA): TGTGCCAGCAGCTTAGAGTGGGACAGGGGCCACAAGCAGTACTTC. Translating gives CASSLEWDRGHKQYF. The chain joins TRBV7-9 to TRBJ2-7; 10 bases agree with TRBD1. Germline V gene data show CDR1 as SEHNR and CDR2 as FQNEAQ (reference sequence). The CDR3 consists of 15 residues. Trimming took 1 base from V and 8 from J; bases not matched to a gene: 8.

This clonotype has more than one count but fewer than ten. CDR3 in DNA: TGCAGTGCCCGAATGGATGCGAACACTGAAGCTTTCTTT. Protein sequence: CSARMDANTEAFF. The rearrangement links TRBV20-1 to TRBJ1-1; D gene ambiguous. Germline CDR1 and CDR2: DFQATT and SNEGSKA (reference sequence). The CDR3 totals 13 residues. The V end lost 6 bases, the J end lost 1 base, and 12 bases lay between the germline ends.

This clonotype was found a few times. This chain uses TRBV28 with TRBJ1-2; no firm D call. CDR1 and CDR2 from the germline V gene are MDHEN and SYDVKM. The CDR3 is made up of 12 amino acids. V was clipped by 8 bases and J by 8 bases, with 15 bases between them. CDR3 protein: CASWVVGLGYTF. The CDR3 region has the DNA TGTGCCAGCTGGGTCGTCGGGTTAGGCTACACCTTC.

This clonotype was observed at least ten times. V is TRBV29-1 and J is TRBJ2-2; D ambiguous. Germline CDR1 SQVTM, CDR2 ANQGSEA. This CDR3 contains 12 residues. V lost 5 bases and J lost 4, with 8 bases in between. CDR3 amino acids: CSVLFSTGELFF. Written as DNA, the CDR3 is TGCAGCGTTCTTTTTTCCACCGGGGAGCTGTTTTTT.

This clonotype was detected many times. The V gene is TRBV15, the J gene TRBJ1-2; D unclear. CDR1 and CDR2 from the germline V gene are LNHNV and YYDKDF (reference sequence). With 1 base removed from V and 4 bases from J, the gap between germline ends came to 7 bases. This CDR3 is 13 amino acids long. This chain's CDR3 is CATSRVGFYGYTF. Written as DNA, the CDR3 is TGTGCCACCAGCAGAGTTGGTTTCTATGGCTACACCTTC.

The J gene is TRBJ2-7, the V gene TRBV6-5; no clear D. The CDR3 spans 12 residues. V lost 4 bases, J lost 4 bases, and 8 bases lay in between. Germline values: CDR1 MNHEY, CDR2 SVGAGI. CDR3 coding DNA: TGTGCCAGCAGTTCCACAGCGTACGAGCAGTACTTC. Translated: CASSSTAYEQYF.

Ten or more counts support this clonotype. The chain uses TRBV7-2 and TRBJ1-5, with D maybe TRBD1 (6 bases). Germline V gives CDR1 SGHTA, CDR2 FQGNSA. The CDR3 is 15 residues long. With 1 base removed from V and 1 base from J, the gap between germline ends came to 8 bases. The CDR3 DNA reads TGTGCCAGCAGCTTAGACAGGGCAAGCAATCAGCCCCAGCATTTT. Encoded protein: CASSLDRASNQPQHF.

This clonotype was seen at least ten times. CDR3 DNA: TGTGCCAGCAGCTTGGGGCAGGAGTTCTCTGAAGCTTTCTTT. As protein: CASSLGQEFSEAFF. The V call is TRBV5-8, the J call TRBJ1-1; D unresolved. Germline assignment: CDR1 SGHTS and CDR2 YDEGEE. The CDR3 consists of 14 residues. V was trimmed by 0 bases and J by 6 bases, leaving 12 bases between them.

This chain connects TRBV12-3 or TRBV12-4 to TRBJ2-2; D gene ambiguous. This CDR3 contains 15 residues. With 3 bases removed from V and 4 bases from J, the gap between germline ends came to 12 bases. The CDR3 sequence: CASSFRSIFTGELFF. CDR3 in DNA: TGTGCCAGCAGTTTTCGCAGCATTTTCACCGGGGAGCTGTTTTTT.

Details on this clonotype: This sequence may be a read error, since a much larger clone differs from it by one base. J is TRBJ2-5 and V is TRBV7-2; D is ambiguous. The germline V gene encodes CDR1 SGHTA and CDR2 FQGNSA. This CDR3 region has 13 residues. With 3 bases removed from V and 7 bases from J, the gap between germline ends came to 12 bases. CDR3 sequence reads: CASSFDQAGTQYF. The CDR3 DNA follows: TGTGCCAGCAGCTTCGACCAGGCCGGGACCCAGTACTTC.

The V and J genes are TRBV12-3 or TRBV12-4 and TRBJ1-2; the D is unclear. V lost 6 bases to trimming and J lost 6 bases, with 11 bases between them. This CDR3 is built from 12 residues. CDR3 residues: CASSHSFHGYTF. In DNA form, the CDR3 reads TGTGCCAGCAGCCACTCCTTCCATGGCTACACCTTC.

V gene TRBV5-1 combines with J gene TRBJ2-7; D unclear. The CDR3 spans 13 residues. Germline assignment: CDR1 SGHRS and CDR2 YFSETQ. The germline V and J ends were trimmed by 4 bases and 3 bases, with 11 bases remaining between them. CDR3 protein: CASSDPDYYEQYF. Written as DNA, the CDR3 is TGCGCCAGCAGCGACCCGGATTACTACGAGCAGTACTTC.